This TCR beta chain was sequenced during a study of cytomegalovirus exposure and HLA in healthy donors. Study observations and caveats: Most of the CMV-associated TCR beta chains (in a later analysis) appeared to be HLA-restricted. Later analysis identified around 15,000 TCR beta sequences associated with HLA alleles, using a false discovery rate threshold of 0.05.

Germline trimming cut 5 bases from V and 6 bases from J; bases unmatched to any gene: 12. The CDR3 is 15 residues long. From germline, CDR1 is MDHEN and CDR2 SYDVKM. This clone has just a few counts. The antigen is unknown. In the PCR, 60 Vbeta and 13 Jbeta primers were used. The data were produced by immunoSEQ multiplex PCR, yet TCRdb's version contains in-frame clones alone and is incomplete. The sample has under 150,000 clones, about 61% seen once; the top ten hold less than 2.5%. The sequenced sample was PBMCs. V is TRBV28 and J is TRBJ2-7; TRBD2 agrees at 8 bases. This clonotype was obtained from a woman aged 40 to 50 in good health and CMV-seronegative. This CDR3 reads CASSPPGGQLREQYF. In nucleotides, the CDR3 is TGTGCCAGCAGTCCCCCGGGGGGGCAATTGCGCGAGCAGTACTTC. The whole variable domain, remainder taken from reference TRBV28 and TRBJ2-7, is DVKVTQSSRYLVKRTGEKVFLECVQDMDHENMFWYRQDPGLGLRLIYFSYDVKMKEKGDIPEGYSVSREKKERFSLILESASTNQTSMYLCASSPPGGQLREQYFGPGTRLTVT.